This record covers a single T cell receptor beta chain. Here immunoSEQ multiplex PCR was the method, and the copy in TCRdb shows in-frame clones only, minus some. The sample contains about 46,000 clones, around 90% of which appear only once. The CDR3 has 14 residues. CDR1 and CDR2 from the germline V gene are MNHEY and SMNVEV (reference sequence). Trimming cost V 5 bases and J 4 bases; bases outside gene matches: 4. This entry is derived from a study of T cell changes during pregnancy in multiple sclerosis. The chain couples TRBV27 to TRBJ1-1, with 10 bases identical to TRBD1. The source is a female donor with multiple sclerosis, enrolled in a pregnancy study. The sample was CD8+ T cells from peripheral blood mononuclear cells, taken in the second trimester of pregnancy. The CDR3 loop reads CASSPGTGVTEAFF. The CDR3 bases are TGTGCCAGCAGTCCGGGGACAGGGGTCACTGAAGCTTTCTTT.